A selection of T cell receptor beta chains follows, all from one sample in a study of tumor-infiltrating lymphocytes in primary liver carcinoma. TCRdb ran MiXCR on the multiplex PCR reads and lists one entry per CDR3 protein. The profile shows approximately 110,000 distinct CDR3 sequences, 82% of them singletons. Sequencing was performed on liver tumor tissue from sampling region 3. All receptors come from a man aged 35 to 55 with primary liver carcinoma and hepatitis B virus infection. Both conserved end residues are part of each CDR3. The D gene is left open where the match is weak. Size values are once, few and many counts, or a class for expanded clones, and some rows have none.

CDR3,DNA,size,J,length,V,D
CPSTNRVSQPQHF,TGTCCTAGCACTAACAGGGTATCTCAGCCCCAGCATTTT,.,TRBJ1-5,13,TRBV12-3/TRBV12-4,.
CASRISRYTDTQYF,TGTGCCAGCAGGATTAGCAGATACACAGATACGCAGTATTTT,.,TRBJ2-3,14,TRBV7-8,.
CGTSAGMGRTDTQYF,TGTGGCACCAGTGCTGGCATGGGGCGCACAGATACGCAGTATTTT,.,TRBJ2-3,15,TRBV10-3,.
CSFLGRGGAKTGELFF,TGCAGCTTCTTGGGGAGGGGTGGGGCGAAGACCGGGGAGCTGTTTTTT,.,TRBJ2-2,16,TRBV29-1,TRBD2
CASSGQGMAGANVLTF,TGTGCCAGCAGTGGACAGGGTATGGCCGGTGCCAACGTCCTGACTTTC,once,TRBJ2-6,16,TRBV6-1,TRBD1
CATAVRGAEVGEAFF,TGTGCCACAGCGGTCCGGGGCGCAGAGGTCGGTGAAGCTTTCTTT,many,TRBJ1-1,15,TRBV2,.
CSVRTSGRGFLSEQFF,TGCAGCGTTAGGACTAGCGGGAGAGGATTTTTGAGTGAGCAGTTCTTC,medium-sized,TRBJ2-1,16,TRBV29-1,TRBD2
CIAPAASVDGYTF,TGCATCGCTCCAGCGGCCTCGGTGGACGGCTACACCTTC,.,TRBJ1-2,13,TRBV29-1,.
CSVGGGANITDTQYF,TGCAGCGTTGGGGGCGGGGCCAACATCACAGATACACAGTATTTT,.,TRBJ2-3,15,TRBV29-1,.
CASKPGLARSDTQYF,TGTGCCAGCAAGCCAGGACTAGCGAGATCAGATACGCAGTATTTT,.,TRBJ2-3,15,TRBV6-5,TRBD2
CANSWLGNEQFF,TGTGCCAACAGTTGGTTGGGGAATGAGCAGTTCTTC,once,TRBJ2-1,12,TRBV12-3/TRBV12-4,.
CSVLQGPNQPQHF,TGCAGCGTTCTACAGGGTCCAAATCAGCCCCAGCATTTT,many,TRBJ1-5,13,TRBV29-1,.
CASSSGTSGTDTQYF,TGTGCCAGCAGCTCCGGGACTAGCGGAACAGATACGCAGTATTTT,many,TRBJ2-3,15,TRBV5-6,TRBD2
CASSYSEERGDEQFF,TGTGCCAGCAGTTACTCTGAAGAGAGGGGGGATGAGCAATTCTTC,.,TRBJ2-1,15,TRBV6-6,.
CSVAISRRSGEQYF,TGCAGCGTCGCGATTAGCAGGAGGTCTGGGGAGCAGTACTTC,.,TRBJ2-7,14,TRBV29-1,.
CGSSPTVTGGDSPLHF,TGTGGCAGCAGCCCAACCGTGACAGGGGGCGATTCACCCCTCCACTTT,.,TRBJ1-6,16,TRBV5-6,TRBD1
CSVVRGWGLNTEAFF,TGCAGCGTTGTCCGGGGATGGGGATTGAACACTGAAGCTTTCTTT,once,TRBJ1-1,15,TRBV29-1,.
CASGSSGGVYEQFF,TGTGCTAGTGGTTCAAGCGGGGGGGTCTATGAGCAATTCTTC,.,TRBJ2-1,14,TRBV12-5,TRBD2
CASSRDSYNEQFF,TGTGCCAGCAGTCGGGATTCCTACAATGAGCAGTTCTTC,many,TRBJ2-1,13,TRBV28,.
CASNLVTSNEQSF,TGTGCCAGCAACTTGGTAACTAGCAATGAGCAGTCCTTC,.,TRBJ2-1,13,TRBV5-6,.
CVSSEESQGTETFF,TGTGTCAGCAGCGAGGAGTCACAGGGCACTGAAACTTTCTTT,once,TRBJ1-1,14,TRBV11-2,.
CVSSFGGEGNQLQHF,TGCGTCAGCAGCTTCGGGGGCGAAGGCAATCAGCTCCAGCATTTT,.,TRBJ1-5,15,TRBV5-1,.
CVSSLWDTGELFF,TGTGTCAGCAGCCTCTGGGACACCGGGGAGCTGTTTTTT,.,TRBJ2-2,13,TRBV11-1,.
CASSYSWEDHEQFF,TGTGCCAGCAGTTACTCGTGGGAGGACCATGAGCAGTTCTTC,.,TRBJ2-1,14,TRBV6-2/TRBV6-3,.
CASSFEGESNQPQHF,TGTGCCAGCAGTTTCGAGGGGGAGAGCAATCAGCCCCAGCATTTT,many,TRBJ1-5,15,TRBV28,.
CASSSWDRGRDSPFHF,TGTGCCAGCAGCTCCTGGGACAGGGGAAGGGATTCACCCTTCCACTTT,.,TRBJ1-6,16,TRBV4-3,TRBD1
CASRPTGTSGSGDTQCF,TGTGCCAGCCGCCCGACCGGGACTAGCGGGAGTGGAGATACGCAGTGTTTT,.,TRBJ2-3,17,TRBV5-5,TRBD2
CARSRLSGDYEHYF,TGTGCCAGAAGTCGGCTTAGCGGGGACTACGAGCACTACTTC,.,TRBJ2-7,14,TRBV12-3/TRBV12-4,TRBD2
CTSSPQVPGPQHF,TGTACCAGCTCACCCCAGGTGCCTGGGCCCCAGCATTTT,once,TRBJ1-5,13,TRBV18,.
CSAQYTDTQFF,TGCAGCGCGCAATACACAGATACGCAGTTTTTT,.,TRBJ2-3,11,TRBV29-1,.
CASSLSRDNSPLHF,TGTGCCAGCAGCTTGAGTCGTGATAATTCACCCCTCCACTTT,.,TRBJ1-6,14,TRBV13,.
CASKDGSTRGYTF,TGTGCCAGCAAGGACGGATCTACTCGAGGCTACACCTTC,.,TRBJ1-2,13,TRBV28,.
CASSRDGRRTDTQYF,TGTGCCAGTAGCAGGGACGGACGGCGCACAGATACGCAGTATTTT,few,TRBJ2-3,15,TRBV19,.
CASRVRGTRSRETQYF,TGTGCCAGTAGAGTTCGGGGGACTAGATCCCGAGAGACCCAGTACTTC,.,TRBJ2-5,16,TRBV6-1,TRBD2
CSVARSEISTDTQYF,TGCAGCGTTGCCCGATCCGAGATAAGCACAGATACGCAGTATTTT,.,TRBJ2-3,15,TRBV29-1,.
CCVQVAQTQYF,TGCTGCGTTCAAGTAGCCCAGACCCAGTACTTC,.,TRBJ2-5,11,TRBV29-1,.
CASNPGLAGTETQYF,TGTGCCAGTAACCCAGGACTAGCGGGAACAGAAACTCAGTATTTT,.,TRBJ2-3,15,TRBV6-5,TRBD2
CASTLSRFGNEQFF,TGTGCCAGCACCTTGTCGAGGTTCGGCAATGAGCAGTTCTTC,.,TRBJ2-1,14,TRBV11-2,.
CASNQAATGGGNAIYF,TGCGCCAGCAACCAAGCCGCGACAGGGGGTGGAAACGCCATATATTTT,.,TRBJ1-3,16,TRBV4-3,TRBD1
CASSSITEDTQYF,TGTGCCAGCAGCTCAATTACGGAGGATACGCAGTATTTT,.,TRBJ2-3,13,TRBV11-2,.
CSVGTSVAMTGELFF,TGCAGCGTTGGGACTAGCGTGGCGATGACCGGGGAGCTGTTTTTT,.,TRBJ2-2,15,TRBV29-1,TRBD2
CASNAVAGWVNNERFF,TGTGCCAGCAATGCTGTAGCGGGATGGGTAAACAATGAGCGGTTCTTC,.,TRBJ2-1,16,TRBV14,TRBD2
CASSIGQNSYNEQFF,TGTGCCAGTAGTATAGGGCAGAACTCCTACAATGAGCAGTTCTTC,.,TRBJ2-1,15,TRBV19,.
CASPPPDGVFHEQYF,TGTGCCAGTCCGCCACCGGACGGGGTCTTCCACGAACAGTACTTC,.,TRBJ2-7,15,TRBV28,.
CASSLKEDTEAFF,TGCGCCAGCAGTCTCAAGGAAGACACTGAAGCTTTCTTT,.,TRBJ1-1,13,TRBV12-3/TRBV12-4,.
CSIGWVGLQETQYF,TGCAGCATTGGCTGGGTAGGGCTACAGGAGACCCAGTACTTC,.,TRBJ2-5,14,TRBV29-1,.
CAWSADGRTEDFF,TGTGCCTGGAGTGCGGATGGGAGGACTGAAGATTTCTTT,.,TRBJ1-1,13,TRBV30,.
CGSSLRPHQPQHF,TGTGGCAGCAGCCTTCGGCCTCATCAGCCCCAGCATTTT,.,TRBJ1-5,13,TRBV12-3/TRBV12-4,.
CASTLARGSQAFF,TGTGCCAGCACCCTAGCAAGGGGTTCTCAAGCTTTCTTT,.,TRBJ1-1,13,TRBV11-1,.
CASSSGGSGANVLTF,TGTGCCAGCAGCTCAGGGGGCTCTGGGGCCAACGTCCTGACTTTC,many,TRBJ2-6,15,TRBV7-9,TRBD1
CVSSQEYGSNYEQYF,TGCGTCAGCAGCCAAGAGTACGGGAGTAATTACGAGCAGTACTTC,.,TRBJ2-7,15,TRBV4-3,.
CASSPSSFQGTGRETRYF,TGTGCCAGCAGCCCTAGCTCTTTCCAGGGTACTGGGCGGGAGACCCGGTACTTC,.,TRBJ2-5,18,TRBV11-2,TRBD2
CSLGLAGGFYNEQFF,TGCAGTCTTGGACTAGCGGGAGGGTTCTACAATGAACAGTTCTTC,.,TRBJ2-1,15,TRBV29-1,TRBD2
CSVSNRGGSEAFF,TGCAGCGTCTCGAATCGGGGGGGAAGCGAAGCTTTCTTT,few,TRBJ1-1,13,TRBV29-1,.
CTSSLISFEQETQYF,TGTACCAGCAGCTTAATTAGTTTCGAGCAAGAGACCCAGTACTTC,once,TRBJ2-5,15,TRBV7-9,.
CASNLSRDNTGKLFF,TGTGCCAGCAACTTAAGCAGGGACAACACCGGGAAGCTCTTTTTT,.,TRBJ2-2,15,TRBV7-3,.
CTSRRTGNNQPQHF,TGTACCAGTAGGAGGACAGGAAATAATCAGCCCCAGCATTTT,.,TRBJ1-5,14,TRBV6-2/TRBV6-3,TRBD1
CVSSLASGSSFGEQFF,TGTGTGAGCAGCTTAGCCTCGGGTAGCTCATTCGGTGAGCAGTTCTTC,once,TRBJ2-1,16,TRBV7-8,.
CSVLGGAAEPPGETQYF,TGCAGCGTTCTTGGGGGGGCAGCGGAACCTCCAGGGGAGACCCAGTACTTC,.,TRBJ2-5,17,TRBV29-1,.